This TCR beta chain derives from a study of T cells in Graves' hyperthyroidism and ophthalmopathy. As for the study in general: At the time of initial diagnosis and before any treatment, peripheral blood was collected. Study-level findings and limits: In the blood, most expanded thyroid clonotypes above 0.001 appeared as well.

TCR beta CDR3 regions were amplified from RNA transcripts. Researchers ran a first-round RT-PCR on the TCR CDR3 using the HTBI primer set. TCRdb called the multiplex PCR reads again in MiXCR, with one record for every CDR3 protein. The profile shows fewer than 750,000 distinct CDR3 sequences, roughly 15% of them singletons. Ophthalmopathy patients had moderate-to-severe active disease, CAS ≥3, NOSPECS ≥4, and disease duration under 3 months. The PBMCs were taken from approximately 9 ml of fresh peripheral blood. V lost 1 base and J lost 5, with 12 bases in between. The CDR3 extends over 14 amino acids. Looked up from germline, CDR1 is SGHTA and CDR2 is FQGNSA. In its sample, this clonotype was seen many times. Its antigen is unidentified.

The chain couples TRBV7-2 to TRBJ2-7, with unresolved D. The TCR comes from a woman aged 45-65 years with Graves' ophthalmopathy. The sequencing sample was made of blood. DNA of the CDR3: TGTGCCAGCAGCTTAGAGGATGTGACCGACGAGCAGTACTTC. Encoded protein: CASSLEDVTDEQYF. Using reference TRBV7-2 and TRBJ2-7 for the parts outside the CDR3, the full variable domain is GAGVSQSPSNKVTEKGKDVELRCDPISGHTALYWYRQSLGQGLEFLIYFQGNSAPDKSGLPSDRFSAERTGGSVSTLTIQRTQQEDSAVYLCASSLEDVTDEQYFGPGTRLTVT.